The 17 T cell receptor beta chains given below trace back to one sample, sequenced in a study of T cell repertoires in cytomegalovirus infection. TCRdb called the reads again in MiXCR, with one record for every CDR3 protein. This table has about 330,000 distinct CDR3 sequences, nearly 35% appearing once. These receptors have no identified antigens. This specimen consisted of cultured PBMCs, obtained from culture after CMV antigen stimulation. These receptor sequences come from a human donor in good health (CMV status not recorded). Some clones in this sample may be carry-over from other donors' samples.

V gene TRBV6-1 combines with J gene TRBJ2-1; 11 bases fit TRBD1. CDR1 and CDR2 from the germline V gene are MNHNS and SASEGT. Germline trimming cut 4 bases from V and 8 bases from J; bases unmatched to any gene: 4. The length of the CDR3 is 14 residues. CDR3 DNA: TGTGCCAGCAGTGTAAGGACAGGGGGCGATGAGCAGTTCTTC. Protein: CASSVRTGGDEQFF.

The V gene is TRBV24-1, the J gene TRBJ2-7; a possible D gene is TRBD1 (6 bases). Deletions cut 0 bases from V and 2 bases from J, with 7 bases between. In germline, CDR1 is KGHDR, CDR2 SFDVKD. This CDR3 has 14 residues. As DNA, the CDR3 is TGTGCCACCAGTGATTTGGAGGGGGCCTACGAGCAGTACTTC. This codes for CATSDLEGAYEQYF.

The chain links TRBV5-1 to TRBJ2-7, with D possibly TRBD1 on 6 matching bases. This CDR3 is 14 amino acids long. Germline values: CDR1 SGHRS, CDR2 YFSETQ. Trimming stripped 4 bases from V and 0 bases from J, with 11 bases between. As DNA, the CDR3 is TGCGCCAGCAGCGTTAGACAGGACTCCTACGAGCAGTACTTC. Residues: CASSVRQDSYEQYF.

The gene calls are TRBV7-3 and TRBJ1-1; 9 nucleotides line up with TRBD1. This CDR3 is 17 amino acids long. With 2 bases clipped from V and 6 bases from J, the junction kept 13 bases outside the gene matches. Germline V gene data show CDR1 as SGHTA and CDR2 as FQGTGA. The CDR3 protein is CASSLHSSGTGNAEAFF. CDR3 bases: TGTGCCAGCAGCTTACACTCTTCCGGGACAGGGAATGCTGAAGCTTTCTTT.

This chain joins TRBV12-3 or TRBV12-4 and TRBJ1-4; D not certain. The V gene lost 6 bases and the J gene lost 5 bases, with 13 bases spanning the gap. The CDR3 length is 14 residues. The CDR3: CASSFRASNEKLFF. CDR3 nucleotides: TGTGCCAGCAGCTTCCGGGCTTCGAATGAAAAACTGTTTTTT.

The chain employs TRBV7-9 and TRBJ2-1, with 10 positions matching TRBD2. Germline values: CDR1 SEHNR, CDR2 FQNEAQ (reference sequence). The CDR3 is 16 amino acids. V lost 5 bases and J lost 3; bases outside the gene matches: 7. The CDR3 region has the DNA TGTGCCAGCAGCAAACCTAGCGGGAGTTTCTACAATGAGCAGTTCTTC. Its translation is CASSKPSGSFYNEQFF. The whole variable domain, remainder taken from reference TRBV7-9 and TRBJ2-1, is DTGVSQNPRHKITKRGQNVTFRCDPISEHNRLYWYRQTLGQGPEFLTYFQNEAQLEKSRLLSDRFSAERPKGSFSTLEIQRTEQGDSAMYLCASSKPSGSFYNEQFFGPGTRLTVL.

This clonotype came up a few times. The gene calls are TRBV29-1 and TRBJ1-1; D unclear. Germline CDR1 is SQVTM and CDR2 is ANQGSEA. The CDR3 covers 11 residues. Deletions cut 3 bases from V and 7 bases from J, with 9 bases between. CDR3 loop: CSVEPGNEAFF. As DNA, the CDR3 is TGCAGCGTTGAGCCAGGAAATGAAGCTTTCTTT.

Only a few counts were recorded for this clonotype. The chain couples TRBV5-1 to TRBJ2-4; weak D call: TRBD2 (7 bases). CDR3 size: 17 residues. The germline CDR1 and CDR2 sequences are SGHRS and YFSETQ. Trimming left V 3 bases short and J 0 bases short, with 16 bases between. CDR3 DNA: TGCGCCAGCAGCTCGCTGGGGGGGCCGATAGCCAAAAACATTCAGTACTTC. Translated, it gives CASSSLGGPIAKNIQYF.

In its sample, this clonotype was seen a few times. CDR3 in amino acids: CASSLDFGGINEQFF. CDR3 bases: TGTGCCAGCAGCTTAGATTTCGGGGGGATCAATGAGCAGTTCTTC. This chain joins TRBV7-2 and TRBJ2-1; TRBD2 matches 7 bases. The CDR3 runs 15 residues. Germline-derived CDR1 and CDR2 are SGHTA and FQGNSA. The V segment lost 1 base and the J segment 6 bases; nucleotides outside the gene matches: 6.

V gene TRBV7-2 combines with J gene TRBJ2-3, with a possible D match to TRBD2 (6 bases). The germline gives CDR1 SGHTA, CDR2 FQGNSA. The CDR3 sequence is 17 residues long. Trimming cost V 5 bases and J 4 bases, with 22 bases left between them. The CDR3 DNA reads TGTGCCAGCAGCCCTCATCGCTCCGGGGGAAGGCCAGATACGCAGTATTTT. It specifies CASSPHRSGGRPDTQYF.

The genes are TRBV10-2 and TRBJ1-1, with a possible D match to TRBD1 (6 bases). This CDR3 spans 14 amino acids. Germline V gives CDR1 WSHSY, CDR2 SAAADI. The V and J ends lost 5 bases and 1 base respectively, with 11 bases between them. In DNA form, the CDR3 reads TGCGCCAGCAGTCTAGGGACACCGAACACTGAAGCTTTCTTT. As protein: CASSLGTPNTEAFF.

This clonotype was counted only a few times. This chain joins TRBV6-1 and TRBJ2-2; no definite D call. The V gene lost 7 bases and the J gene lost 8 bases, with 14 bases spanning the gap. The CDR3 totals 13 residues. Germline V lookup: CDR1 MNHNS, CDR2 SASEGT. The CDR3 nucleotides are TGTGCCAGCAAAGAGACGATATTAGGGGAGCTGTTTTTT. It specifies CASKETILGELFF.

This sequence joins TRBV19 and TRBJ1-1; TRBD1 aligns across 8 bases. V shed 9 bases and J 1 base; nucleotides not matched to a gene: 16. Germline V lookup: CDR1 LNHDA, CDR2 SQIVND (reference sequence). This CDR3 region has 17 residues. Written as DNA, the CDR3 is TGTGCCAGCAAGCTTACCGGACAGGGTGGGGGGAACACTGAAGCTTTCTTT. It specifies CASKLTGQGGGNTEAFF.

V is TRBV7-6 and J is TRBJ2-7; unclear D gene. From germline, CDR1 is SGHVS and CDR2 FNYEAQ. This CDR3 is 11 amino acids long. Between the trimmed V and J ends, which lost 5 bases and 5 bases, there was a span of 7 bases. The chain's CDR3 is CASSPRDEQYF. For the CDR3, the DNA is TGTGCCAGCAGCCCCAGAGACGAGCAGTACTTC.

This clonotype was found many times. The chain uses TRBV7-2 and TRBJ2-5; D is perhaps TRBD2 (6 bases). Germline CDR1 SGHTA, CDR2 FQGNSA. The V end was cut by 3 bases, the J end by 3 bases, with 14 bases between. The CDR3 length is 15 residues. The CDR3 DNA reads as TGTGCCAGCAGCTTGTGGGGAGGACGCGAAGAGACCCAGTACTTC. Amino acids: CASSLWGGREETQYF. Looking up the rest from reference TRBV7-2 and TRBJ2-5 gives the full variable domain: GAGVSQSPSNKVTEKGKDVELRCDPISGHTALYWYRQSLGQGLEFLIYFQGNSAPDKSGLPSDRFSAERTGGSVSTLTIQRTQQEDSAVYLCASSLWGGREETQYFGPGTRLLVL.

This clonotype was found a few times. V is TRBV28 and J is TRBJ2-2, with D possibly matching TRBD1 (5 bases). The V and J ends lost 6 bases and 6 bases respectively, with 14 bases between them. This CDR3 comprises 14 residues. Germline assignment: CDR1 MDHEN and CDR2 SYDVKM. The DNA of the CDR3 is TGTGCCAGCAGGAATACTCAGGGTTCCGGGGAGCTGTTTTTT. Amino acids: CASRNTQGSGELFF.

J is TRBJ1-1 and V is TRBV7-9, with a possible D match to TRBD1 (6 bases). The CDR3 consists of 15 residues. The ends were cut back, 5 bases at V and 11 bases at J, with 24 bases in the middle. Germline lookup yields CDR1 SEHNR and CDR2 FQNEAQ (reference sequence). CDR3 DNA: TGTGCCAGCAGCGCCGAACATTGGGACACATCAGTGGCTTTCTTT. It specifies CASSAEHWDTSVAFF.